This section outlines one T cell receptor beta chain sequence together with its context. This entry is derived from a study of blood T cell repertoires in COVID-19. The authors' processing: Scientists estimated how many nucleated cells there were by amplifying reference gene primers. Sequencing used immunoSEQ multiplex PCR; TCRdb keeps in-frame clones, though not all of them. V, J and clone size are taken as reported in that table, and D and trimming were inferred from the DNA itself. Found here are roughly 240,000 clones, 65% to 90% of them singletons; the top ten hold 8.5% to 9.5%. Participants spanned ages roughly 18 to 90 years and resided in roughly 22 US areas. Assignments of participants to cohorts depended upon their own reported clinical history. Trimming cost V 1 base and J 6 bases, with 16 bases left between them. The CDR3 extends over 15 amino acids. CDR1 and CDR2 from the germline V gene are SGHTA and FQGNSA.

This TCR derives from a woman aged 50 to 60 with acute COVID-19. The rearrangement uses TRBV7-2 and TRBJ2-7; tentative D call: TRBD2 (6 bases). Source material: PBMCs or T cells enriched from blood (not recorded which). CDR3: CASSLGGDDISEQYF. The DNA for the CDR3 is TGTGCCAGCAGCTTAGGGGGGGACGACATAAGCGAGCAGTACTTC.